This T cell receptor (beta chain) was identified in a study of graft-versus-host responses after intestinal transplantation. Clones were sequenced by immunoSEQ multiplex PCR, and TCRdb holds only the in-frame ones, with some missing. The data hold 60,000 to 75,000 clones, with about nine tenths observed a single time. CDR1 SGHTS and CDR2 YDEGEE come from the germline V gene. Trimming cost V 2 bases and J 3 bases, with 8 bases left between them. The CDR3 extends over 13 amino acids. Graft tissue processing released intraepithelial and lamina propria lymphocytes. The TCR comes from a human patient who received an intestinal transplant, so some T cells may come from the graft donor. The chain has TRBV5-8 and TRBJ1-2; tentatively, D is TRBD1 (5 bases). Specimen: ileum tissue, collected approximately 370 days after transplant. DNA of the CDR3: TGTGCCAGCAGCTTTCGGGGCTACTATGGCTACACCTTC. Its protein is CASSFRGYYGYTF.